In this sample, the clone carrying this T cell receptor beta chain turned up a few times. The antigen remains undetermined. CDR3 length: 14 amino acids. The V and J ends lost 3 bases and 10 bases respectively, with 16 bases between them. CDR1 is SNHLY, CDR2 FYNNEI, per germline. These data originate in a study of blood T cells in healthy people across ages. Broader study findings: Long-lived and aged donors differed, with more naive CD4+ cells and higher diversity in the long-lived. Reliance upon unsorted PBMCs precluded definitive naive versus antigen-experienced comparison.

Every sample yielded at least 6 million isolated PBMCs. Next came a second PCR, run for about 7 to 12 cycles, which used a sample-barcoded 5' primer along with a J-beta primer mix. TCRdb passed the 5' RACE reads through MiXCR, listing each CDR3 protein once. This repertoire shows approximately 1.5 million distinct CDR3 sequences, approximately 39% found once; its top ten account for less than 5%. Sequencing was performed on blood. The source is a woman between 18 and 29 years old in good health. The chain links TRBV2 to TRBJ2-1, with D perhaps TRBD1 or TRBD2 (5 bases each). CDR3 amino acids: CASSEGTPGGEQFF. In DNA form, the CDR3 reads TGTGCCAGCAGTGAGGGGACCCCCGGCGGGGAGCAGTTCTTC.